This T cell receptor (beta chain) was sequenced for a study of blood T cells in healthy people across ages. A J-beta primer mix and a sample-barcoded 5' primer were used in a second PCR of about 7 to 11 cycles. All cDNA molecules were each tagged by a template-switch adaptor with 12 random nucleotides. TCRdb fed the 5' RACE reads into MiXCR, producing one record per CDR3 protein. The top ten hold about a fifth of the sample, which has around 970,000 distinct CDR3 sequences, approximately 50% seen once. Trimming shortened V by 5 bases and J by 6 bases, and 14 bases separated the two germline ends. CDR3 length: 14 amino acids. CDR1 is SGHTA, CDR2 FQGNSA, per germline.

The receptor was isolated from a woman aged 60-75 years in good health. The chain joins TRBV7-2 to TRBJ2-4; D gene ambiguous. Sequences were obtained from blood. The CDR3 here is CASSVPVPSNIQYF. CDR3 sequence (DNA): TGTGCCAGCAGCGTCCCCGTTCCGTCAAACATTCAGTACTTC.